The clone carrying this TCR beta chain was seen only once. The antigen remains unidentified. Sequencing was at deep level. Produced via immunoSEQ multiplex PCR; TCRdb's table is partial and in-frame only. This sample carries roughly 1,000,000 clones, roughly 74% of them seen once, and the ten largest clones take under 0.6%. Recent acute infections and vaccinations were absent in the healthy HIV-negative adult donors. This entry is derived from a study of shared clonotypes between healthy human individuals. CDR1 is LNHDA and CDR2 is SQIVND in the germline V gene (reference sequence). V shed 6 bases and J shed 7 bases, with 16 bases lying between them. This CDR3 comprises 14 residues. Overall study results and limits: Compared with memory subsets, naive subsets generally had larger estimated richness.

This chain links TRBV19 with TRBJ1-5; D call uncertain. The TCR originated in a man younger than 35 in good health. Some clones in this sample may be carry-over from other donors' samples. The sample consisted of memory CD4+ T cells from PBMCs. Subset denoted: CD45RA-negative fraction. The chain's CDR3 is CASRFGVTGQPQHF. In nucleotides, the CDR3 is TGTGCCAGTAGGTTTGGGGTAACCGGGCAGCCCCAGCATTTT.